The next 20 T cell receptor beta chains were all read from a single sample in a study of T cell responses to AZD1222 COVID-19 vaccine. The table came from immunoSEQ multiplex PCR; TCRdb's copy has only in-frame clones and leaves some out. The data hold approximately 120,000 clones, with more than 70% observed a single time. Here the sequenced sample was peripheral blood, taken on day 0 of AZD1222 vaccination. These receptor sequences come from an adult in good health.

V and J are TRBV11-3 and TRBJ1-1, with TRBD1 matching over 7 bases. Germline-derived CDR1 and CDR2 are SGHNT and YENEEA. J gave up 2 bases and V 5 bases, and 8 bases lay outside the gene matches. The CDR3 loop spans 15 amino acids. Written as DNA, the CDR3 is TGTGCCAGCAGCCCCAGGGACAGAGGTAACACTGAAGCTTTCTTT. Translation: CASSPRDRGNTEAFF.

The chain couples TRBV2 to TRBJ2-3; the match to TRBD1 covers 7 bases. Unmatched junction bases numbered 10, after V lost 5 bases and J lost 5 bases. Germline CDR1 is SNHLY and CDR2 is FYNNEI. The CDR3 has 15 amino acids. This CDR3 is CASSRGGGGLDTQYF. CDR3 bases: TGTGCCAGCAGTCGAGGGGGCGGTGGTCTAGATACGCAGTATTTT.

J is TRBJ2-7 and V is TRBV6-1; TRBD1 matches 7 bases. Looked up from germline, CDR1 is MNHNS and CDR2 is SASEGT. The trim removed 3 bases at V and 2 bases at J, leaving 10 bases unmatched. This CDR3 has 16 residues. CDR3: CASSEVPAGGPYEQYF. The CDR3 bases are TGTGCCAGCAGTGAGGTTCCGGCAGGGGGTCCCTACGAGCAGTACTTC.

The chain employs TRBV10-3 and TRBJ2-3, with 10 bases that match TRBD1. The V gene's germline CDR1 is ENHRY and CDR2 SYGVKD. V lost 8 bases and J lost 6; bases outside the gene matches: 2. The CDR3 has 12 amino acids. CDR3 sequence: CAILGQGDTQYF. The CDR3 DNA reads TGTGCCATCCTGGGACAGGGGGATACGCAGTATTTT.

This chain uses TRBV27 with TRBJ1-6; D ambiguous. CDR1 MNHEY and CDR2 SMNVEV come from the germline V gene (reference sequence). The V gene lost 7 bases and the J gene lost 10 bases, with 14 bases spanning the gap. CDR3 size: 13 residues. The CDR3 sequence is CASTNGWRSPLHF. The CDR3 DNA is TGTGCCAGCACCAATGGGTGGCGGTCACCCCTCCACTTT.

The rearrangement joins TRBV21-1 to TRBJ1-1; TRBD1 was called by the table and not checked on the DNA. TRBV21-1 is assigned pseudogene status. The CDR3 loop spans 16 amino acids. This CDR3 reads CASSKAQGQLNTEAFF. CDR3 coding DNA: TGTGCCAGCAGCAAAGCCCAGGGACAGTTGAACACTGAAGCTTTCTTT.

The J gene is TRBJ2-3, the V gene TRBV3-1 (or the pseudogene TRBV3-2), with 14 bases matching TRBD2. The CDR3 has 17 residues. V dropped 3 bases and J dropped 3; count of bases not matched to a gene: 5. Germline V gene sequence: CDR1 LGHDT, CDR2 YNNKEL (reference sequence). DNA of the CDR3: TGTGCCAGCAGCCAGAGACTAGCGGGAGGGGGTACAGATACGCAGTATTTT. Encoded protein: CASSQRLAGGGTDTQYF.

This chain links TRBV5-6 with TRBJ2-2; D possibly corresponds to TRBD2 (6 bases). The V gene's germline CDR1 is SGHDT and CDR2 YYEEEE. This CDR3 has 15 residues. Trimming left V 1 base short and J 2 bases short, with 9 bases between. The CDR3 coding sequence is TGTGCCAGCAGCTTGCTGGACTATAACACCGGGGAGCTGTTTTTT. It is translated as CASSLLDYNTGELFF. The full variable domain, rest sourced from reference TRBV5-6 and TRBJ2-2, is DAGVTQSPTHLIKTRGQQVTLRCSPKSGHDTVSWYQQALGQGPQFIFQYYEEEERQRGNFPDRFSGHQFPNYSSELNVNALLLGDSALYLCASSLLDYNTGELFFGEGSRLTVL.

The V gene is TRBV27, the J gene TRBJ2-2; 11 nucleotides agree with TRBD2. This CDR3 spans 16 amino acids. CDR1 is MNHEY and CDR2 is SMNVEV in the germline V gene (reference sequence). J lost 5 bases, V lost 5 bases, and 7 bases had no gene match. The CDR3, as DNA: TGTGCCAGCAGTCCCCGACTAGCGGGATGGACCGGGGAGCTGTTTTTT. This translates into CASSPRLAGWTGELFF.

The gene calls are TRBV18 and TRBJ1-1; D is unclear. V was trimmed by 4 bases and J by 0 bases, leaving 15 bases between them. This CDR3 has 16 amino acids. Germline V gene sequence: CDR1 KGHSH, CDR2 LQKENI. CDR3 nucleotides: TGTGCCAGCTCACGACAACGAGCGGATTTGAACACTGAAGCTTTCTTT. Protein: CASSRQRADLNTEAFF.

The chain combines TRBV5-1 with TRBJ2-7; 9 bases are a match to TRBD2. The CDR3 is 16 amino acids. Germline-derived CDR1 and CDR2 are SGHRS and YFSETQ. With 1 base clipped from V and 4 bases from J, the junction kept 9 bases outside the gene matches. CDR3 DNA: TGCGCCAGCAGCTTGCGAGGGACTAGCTGGTCTTACGAGCAGTACTTC. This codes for CASSLRGTSWSYEQYF.

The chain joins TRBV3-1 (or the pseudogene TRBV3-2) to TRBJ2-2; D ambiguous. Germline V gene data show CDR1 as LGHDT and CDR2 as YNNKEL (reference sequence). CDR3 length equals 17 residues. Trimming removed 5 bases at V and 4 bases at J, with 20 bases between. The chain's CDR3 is CASSTGRLGRLTGELFF. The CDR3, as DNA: TGTGCCAGCAGCACGGGCCGCTTAGGGCGACTCACCGGGGAGCTGTTTTTT.

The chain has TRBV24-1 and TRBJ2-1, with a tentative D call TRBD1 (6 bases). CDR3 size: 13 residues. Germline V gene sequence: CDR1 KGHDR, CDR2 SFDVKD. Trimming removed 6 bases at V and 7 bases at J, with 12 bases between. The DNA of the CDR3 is TGTGCCACCAGTCCACAGGGAGCAAATGAGCAGTTCTTC. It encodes CATSPQGANEQFF.

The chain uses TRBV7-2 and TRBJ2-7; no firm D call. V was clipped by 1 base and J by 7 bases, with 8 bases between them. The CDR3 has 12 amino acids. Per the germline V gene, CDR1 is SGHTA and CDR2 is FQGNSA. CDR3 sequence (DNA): TGTGCCAGCAGCTTAGGCATGGGGGAGCAGTACGTC. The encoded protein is CASSLGMGEQYV.

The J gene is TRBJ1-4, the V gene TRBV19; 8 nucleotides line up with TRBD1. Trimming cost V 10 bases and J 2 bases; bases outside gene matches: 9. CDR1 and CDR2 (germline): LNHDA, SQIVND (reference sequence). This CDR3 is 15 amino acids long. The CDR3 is CATAQGAPTNEKLFF. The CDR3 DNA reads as TGTGCCACCGCCCAGGGGGCGCCCACTAATGAAAAACTGTTTTTT.

CDR3 bases: TGTGCCAGCAGTTACTCGAACGGGGGTGGTGGCTACACCTTC. As protein: CASSYSNGGGGYTF. The chain uses TRBV6-5 and TRBJ1-2; tentative D call: TRBD1 (5 bases). Germline V gene sequence: CDR1 MNHEY, CDR2 SVGAGI. Trimming took 0 bases from V and 7 from J, leaving 12 bases between them. The length of the CDR3 is 14 residues.

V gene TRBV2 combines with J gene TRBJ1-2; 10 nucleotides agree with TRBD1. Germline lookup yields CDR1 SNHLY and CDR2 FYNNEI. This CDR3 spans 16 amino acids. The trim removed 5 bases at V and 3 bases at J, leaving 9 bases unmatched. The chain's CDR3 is CASSSFRDRGHYGYTF. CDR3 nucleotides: TGTGCCAGCAGTTCCTTCCGGGACAGGGGACACTATGGCTACACCTTC.

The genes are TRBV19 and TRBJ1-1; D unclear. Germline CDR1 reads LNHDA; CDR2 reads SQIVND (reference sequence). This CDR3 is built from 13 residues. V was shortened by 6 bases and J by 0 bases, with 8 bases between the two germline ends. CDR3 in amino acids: CASSPFMNTEAFF. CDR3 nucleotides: TGTGCCAGTAGCCCATTCATGAACACTGAAGCTTTCTTT.

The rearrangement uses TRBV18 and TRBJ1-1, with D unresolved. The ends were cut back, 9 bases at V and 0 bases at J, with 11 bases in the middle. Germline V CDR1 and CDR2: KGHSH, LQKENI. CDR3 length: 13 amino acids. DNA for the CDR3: TGTGCCAGTTCTAGTAAGATGAACACTGAAGCTTTCTTT. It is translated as CASSSKMNTEAFF.

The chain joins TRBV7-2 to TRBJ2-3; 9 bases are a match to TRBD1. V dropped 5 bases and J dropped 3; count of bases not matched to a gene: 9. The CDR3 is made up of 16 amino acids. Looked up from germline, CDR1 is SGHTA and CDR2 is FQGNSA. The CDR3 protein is CASSPLPGQGTDTQYF. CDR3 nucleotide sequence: TGTGCCAGCAGCCCCCTCCCGGGACAGGGAACAGATACGCAGTATTTT.